The 3 T cell receptor beta chains below were found in one sample sequenced in a study of blood T cell repertoires in COVID-19. Assay: immunoSEQ multiplex PCR; the TCRdb copy retains only in-frame clones and omits some. The profile shows 240,000 or so clones, around 89% of them singletons. The sequenced sample consisted of PBMCs or T cells enriched from blood (not recorded which). The receptors derive from a man aged 45-65 years who had been exposed to COVID-19.

The V and J genes are TRBV28 and TRBJ2-7, with D possibly being TRBD1 (6 bases). Trimming shortened V by 5 bases and J by 0 bases, and 14 bases separated the two germline ends. The CDR3 totals 15 residues. Germline CDR1 is MDHEN and CDR2 is SYDVKM. CDR3 nucleotide sequence: TGTGCCAGCAGTACTTCAGGGGACCCCTCCTACGAGCAGTACGTC. Amino acid sequence: CASSTSGDPSYEQYV.

Notes on this clone: It is unclear where the CDR3 begins or ends on the DNA, so no DNA is shown, and the CDR3 is as TCRdb lists it. The V gene is TRBV21-1, the J gene TRBJ2-6; the table gives TRBD1 as D, unverified against the DNA. TRBV21-1 represents a pseudogene. A total of 18 residues make up the CDR3, ends included. CDR3 loop: CASSKVGTGTDGANVLTF.

This clone was seen more than once but under ten times. The chain is built from TRBV23-1 and TRBJ2-7; D gene unclear. TRBV23-1 falls under the ORF class, with uncertain function. There are 15 residues in the CDR3. V lost 7 bases and J lost 3, with 19 bases in between. CDR3 in amino acids: CASKRHNPINYEQYV. Written as DNA, the CDR3 is TGCGCCAGCAAGAGACACAACCCCATCAACTACGAGCAGTACGTC.